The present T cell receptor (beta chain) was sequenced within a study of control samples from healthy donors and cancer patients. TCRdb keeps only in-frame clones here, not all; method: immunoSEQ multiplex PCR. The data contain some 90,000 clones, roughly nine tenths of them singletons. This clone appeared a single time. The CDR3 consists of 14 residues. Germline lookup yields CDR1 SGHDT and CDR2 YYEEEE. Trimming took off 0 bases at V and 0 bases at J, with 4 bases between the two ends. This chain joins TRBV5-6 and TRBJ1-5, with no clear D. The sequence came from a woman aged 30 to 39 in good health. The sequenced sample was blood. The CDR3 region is CASSLVGSNQPQHF. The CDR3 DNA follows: TGTGCCAGCAGCTTGGTGGGTAGCAATCAGCCCCAGCATTTT.